This TCR beta chain comes out of a study of T-cell reconstitution after alpha-beta-depleted transplantation in children. The authors prepared the TCRbeta library with unique molecular identifiers. TCRdb re-derived calls from the PCR reads in MiXCR, one entry per CDR3 protein. Of just under 550,000 distinct CDR3 sequences detected, around 16% appear once; the ten largest clones hold 3% to 4%. Germline V CDR1 and CDR2: ENHRY, SYGVKD. After removal of 5 bases from V and 2 bases from J, the junction contained 24 bases not matched to a gene. The CDR3 extends over 22 amino acids. The specimen comprised PBMCs from the stem cell graft donor, sampled from the stem cell graft. The rearrangement links TRBV10-3 to TRBJ2-7; 13 positions match TRBD2. The sequence was collected from a human donor who donated a stem cell graft to a child with acute lymphoblastic leukemia. DNA for the CDR3: TGTGCCATCAGTTTTACTTTATCCAGGACTCGGCTACTAGCGGGAGGGACCTACGAGCAGTACTTC. Protein product: CAISFTLSRTRLLAGGTYEQYF.